Shown below are 12 T cell receptor beta chains from a single sample sequenced in a study of shared clonotypes between healthy human individuals (dated by TCRdb to 2019 to 2021). The library was generated by the immunoSEQ multiplex PCR assay. TCRdb mirrors the immuneACCESS table, restricted to in-frame sequences. Some clones are absent from its copies; in checked studies, under half trace to an unresolved V gene, and the reason for the others is unknown. This sample comprises more than 450,000 clones, about four fifths of them detected only once. 10% to 15% of the sample rests with the top ten. Sequenced: PBMCs. These TCRs come from a woman between 40 and 55 years old in good health. Some clones in this sample may be carry-over from other donors' samples.

This clone was observed a single time. V gene TRBV6-1 combines with J gene TRBJ2-1, with D uncertain. This CDR3 is built from 18 residues. Germline V gene sequence: CDR1 MNHNS, CDR2 SASEGT. Trimming took off 2 bases at V and 8 bases at J, with 25 bases between the two ends. CDR3 sequence: CASSELKPGVGINYEQFF. CDR3 sequence (DNA): TGTGCCAGCAGTGAACTCAAGCCAGGCGTGGGGATTAACTATGAGCAGTTCTTC.

The chain recombines TRBV20-1 with TRBJ2-7, with D unresolved. Trimming took 6 bases from V and 3 from J, leaving 9 bases between them. This CDR3 region has 11 residues. CDR1 is DFQATT and CDR2 is SNEGSKA in the germline V gene (reference sequence). The chain's CDR3 is CSAGRIYEQYF. The CDR3 nucleotides are TGCAGTGCGGGAAGAATCTACGAGCAGTACTTC.

The chain employs TRBV4-1 and TRBJ2-7; 11 bases align to TRBD2. Trimming at V came to 1 base and at J to 4 bases, leaving 12 bases not matched to a gene. From germline, CDR1 is MGHRA and CDR2 YSYEKL. The length of the CDR3 is 18 residues. CDR3 sequence: CASSQAHLTSGSGYEQYF. The CDR3, as DNA: TGCGCCAGCAGCCAAGCCCACCTCACTAGCGGGAGTGGATACGAGCAGTACTTC.

V and J are TRBV4-3 and TRBJ2-2, with D maybe TRBD2 (6 bases). The CDR3 extends over 14 amino acids. With 4 bases removed from V and 6 bases from J, the gap between germline ends came to 12 bases. Germline V gene data show CDR1 as LGHNA and CDR2 as YSLEER. The CDR3 DNA follows: TGCGCCAGCAGCCTGACTAGGTTCTCCGGGGAGCTGTTTTTT. This encodes CASSLTRFSGELFF.

The chain couples TRBV5-1 to TRBJ2-5; unclear D gene. V lost 5 bases and J 1 base, leaving 9 bases between the germline ends. The CDR3 totals 13 residues. Per the germline V gene, CDR1 is SGHRS and CDR2 is YFSETQ. CDR3 coding DNA: TGCGCCAGCAGATGGACGGTCCAAGAGACCCAGTACTTC. It translates to CASRWTVQETQYF. The full variable domain, rest sourced from reference TRBV5-1 and TRBJ2-5, is KAGVTQTPRYLIKTRGQQVTLSCSPISGHRSVSWYQQTPGQGLQFLFEYFSETQRNKGNFPGRFSGRQFSNSRSEMNVSTLELGDSALYLCASRWTVQETQYFGPGTRLLVL.

This clone was seen only a few times. This chain uses TRBV7-2 with TRBJ1-2; no reliable D call. Germline lookup yields CDR1 SGHTA and CDR2 FQGNSA. Trimming took off 5 bases at V and 0 bases at J, with 16 bases between the two ends. The CDR3 has 16 residues. The CDR3 DNA is TGTGCCAGCAGCCGCCGTGGGTTGGATGCTAACTATGGCTACACCTTC. This gives the protein CASSRRGLDANYGYTF.

This chain links TRBV5-1 with TRBJ1-4, with D perhaps TRBD1 (6 bases). Germline loops: CDR1 SGHRS, CDR2 YFSETQ. The CDR3 loop spans 14 amino acids. Trimming pared 4 bases from V and 8 bases from J, leaving 15 bases between. CDR3 region: CASSPGQGYEKLFF. Here the CDR3 DNA reads TGCGCCAGCAGCCCAGGCCAGGGGTACGAAAAACTGTTTTTT. The full variable domain, completed using reference TRBV5-1 and TRBJ1-4, is KAGVTQTPRYLIKTRGQQVTLSCSPISGHRSVSWYQQTPGQGLQFLFEYFSETQRNKGNFPGRFSGRQFSNSRSEMNVSTLELGDSALYLCASSPGQGYEKLFFGSGTQLSVL.

The CDR3 nucleotides read TGTGCCAGTAGTATAAGGGCAGGGGGCGGCACCGGGGAGCTGTTTTTT. Its translation: CASSIRAGGGTGELFF. The rearrangement links TRBV19 to TRBJ2-2; 8 nucleotides agree with TRBD1. Germline-derived CDR1 and CDR2 are LNHDA and SQIVND (reference sequence). CDR3 length: 16 residues. The V and J ends lost 2 bases and 4 bases, in that order; junction bases with no gene match: 6.

The chain joins TRBV19 to TRBJ1-5, with 8 bases fitting TRBD1. The J segment lost 7 bases and the V segment lost 2 bases, leaving 1 base of the junction unmatched. The V gene's germline CDR1 is LNHDA and CDR2 SQIVND (reference sequence). The CDR3 is 13 amino acids. As DNA, the CDR3 is TGTGCCAGTAGTATACAGGGGGCGCAGCCCCAGCATTTT. Protein sequence: CASSIQGAQPQHF.

The chain recombines TRBV5-1 with TRBJ2-5; TRBD1 aligns across 9 bases. With 4 bases clipped from V and 3 bases from J, the junction kept 7 bases outside the gene matches. Germline assignment: CDR1 SGHRS and CDR2 YFSETQ. The CDR3 is made up of 15 amino acids. This CDR3 reads CASSPPTGGEETQYF. CDR3 in DNA: TGCGCCAGCAGCCCCCCGACAGGGGGTGAAGAGACCCAGTACTTC. The entire variable domain, with the rest obtained from reference TRBV5-1 and TRBJ2-5, is as follows: KAGVTQTPRYLIKTRGQQVTLSCSPISGHRSVSWYQQTPGQGLQFLFEYFSETQRNKGNFPGRFSGRQFSNSRSEMNVSTLELGDSALYLCASSPPTGGEETQYFGPGTRLLVL.

The CDR3 here is CASSLRQGRTDTQYF. Here the CDR3 DNA reads TGTGCCAGCAGCCTACGACAGGGAAGAACAGATACGCAGTATTTT. This chain uses TRBV7-3 with TRBJ2-3, with 7 bases that match TRBD1. The CDR3 totals 15 residues. Per the germline V gene, CDR1 is SGHTA and CDR2 is FQGTGA. J gave up 3 bases and V 5 bases, and 8 bases lay outside the gene matches.

The rearrangement joins TRBV7-9 to TRBJ2-2; TRBD1 is a possible D gene (6 bases). V was cut by 2 bases and J by 4 bases, with 11 bases left in between. This CDR3 is built from 15 residues. Per the germline V gene, CDR1 is SEHNR and CDR2 is FQNEAQ (reference sequence). CDR3 in DNA: TGTGCCAGCAGCTTATCCGGGACACCCACCGGGGAGCTGTTTTTT. Translation gives CASSLSGTPTGELFF.